This note documents a single T cell receptor (beta chain) sequence. This sample was taken from a study of cytomegalovirus exposure and HLA in healthy donors. A multiplex PCR was run with 60 Vbeta primers and 13 Jbeta primers. Here immunoSEQ multiplex PCR was the method, and the copy in TCRdb shows in-frame clones only, minus some. Found here are about 190,000 clones, over 70% of them singletons; the top ten hold 1.6%. Each donor's status was that of a healthy bone marrow donor. The V end lost 2 bases, the J end lost 8 bases, and 13 bases lay between the germline ends. The CDR3 has 13 amino acids. Germline CDR1 reads SGHRS; CDR2 reads YFSETQ.

This chain connects TRBV5-1 to TRBJ1-2, with a possible D match to TRBD1 (6 bases). The receptor was isolated from a woman younger than 30 in good health and CMV-seronegative. The sample comprised PBMCs. The CDR3 protein is CASSFGQPGGYTF. The DNA of the CDR3 is TGCGCCAGCAGCTTCGGACAGCCAGGAGGCTACACCTTC.